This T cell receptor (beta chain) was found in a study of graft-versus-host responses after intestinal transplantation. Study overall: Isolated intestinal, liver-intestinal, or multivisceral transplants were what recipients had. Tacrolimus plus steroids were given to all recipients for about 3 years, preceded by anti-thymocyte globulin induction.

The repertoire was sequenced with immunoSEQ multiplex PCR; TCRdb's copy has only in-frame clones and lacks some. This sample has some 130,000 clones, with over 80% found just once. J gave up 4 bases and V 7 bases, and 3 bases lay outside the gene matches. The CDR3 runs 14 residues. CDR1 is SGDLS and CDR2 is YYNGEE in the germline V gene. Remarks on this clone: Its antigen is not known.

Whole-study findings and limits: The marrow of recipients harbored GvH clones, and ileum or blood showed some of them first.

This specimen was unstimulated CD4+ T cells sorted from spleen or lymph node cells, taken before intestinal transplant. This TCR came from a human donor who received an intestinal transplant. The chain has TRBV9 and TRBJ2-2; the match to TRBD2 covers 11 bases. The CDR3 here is CASGGTSGTGELFF. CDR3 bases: TGTGCCAGCGGAGGGACTAGCGGCACCGGGGAGCTGTTTTTT.